This T cell receptor (beta chain) emerged from a study of blood T cell repertoires in COVID-19. Here immunoSEQ multiplex PCR was the method, and the copy in TCRdb shows in-frame clones only, minus some. Of about 380,000 clones listed, more than 75% were seen once; the top ten hold more than 0.95%. The germline V gene encodes CDR1 SNHLY and CDR2 FYNNEI. Trimming took 8 bases from V and 4 from J, leaving 21 bases between them. This CDR3 is 16 amino acids long. This TCR was sampled from a woman younger than 30 who had recovered from COVID-19. The chain carries TRBV2 and TRBJ2-1; possibly TRBD1 for D (6 bases). The specimen was PBMCs or T cells enriched from blood (not recorded which). CDR3 DNA: TGTGCCAGCGCTCCGTGGGGACAATCGTCGTACAATGAGCAGTTCTTC. Its protein product is CASAPWGQSSYNEQFF.